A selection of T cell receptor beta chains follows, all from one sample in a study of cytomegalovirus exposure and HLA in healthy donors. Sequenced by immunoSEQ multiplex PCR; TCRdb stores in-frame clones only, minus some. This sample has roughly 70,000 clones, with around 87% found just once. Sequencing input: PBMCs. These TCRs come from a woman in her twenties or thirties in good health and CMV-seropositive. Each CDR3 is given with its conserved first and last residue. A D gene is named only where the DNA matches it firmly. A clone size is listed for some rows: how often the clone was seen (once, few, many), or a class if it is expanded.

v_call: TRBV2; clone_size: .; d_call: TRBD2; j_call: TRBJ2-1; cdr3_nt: TGTGCCAGCAGTGGAGAAGGGGGACTAGCGGGAGTTCAAGGCTACAATGAGCAGTTCTTC; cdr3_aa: CASSGEGGLAGVQGYNEQFF
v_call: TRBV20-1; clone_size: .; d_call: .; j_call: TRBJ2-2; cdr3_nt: TGCAGTGCTCCTTTCACCGGGGAGCTGTTTTTT; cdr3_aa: CSAPFTGELFF
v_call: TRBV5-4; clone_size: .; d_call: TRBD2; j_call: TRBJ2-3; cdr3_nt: TGTGCCAGCAGCTTCCAGGGAGGGAGGCGGCGAGATACGCAGTATTTT; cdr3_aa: CASSFQGGRRRDTQYF
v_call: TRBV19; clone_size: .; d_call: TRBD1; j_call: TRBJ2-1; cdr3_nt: TGTGCCAGTAGAACAGACAGGGCTCTCTACAATGAGCAGTTCTTC; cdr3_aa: CASRTDRALYNEQFF
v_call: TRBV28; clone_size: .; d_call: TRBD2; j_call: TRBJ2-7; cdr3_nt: TGTGCCAGCAGTTTTACCCTCGGGACTAGCGGGCTCACCTACGAGCAGTACTTC; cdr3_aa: CASSFTLGTSGLTYEQYF
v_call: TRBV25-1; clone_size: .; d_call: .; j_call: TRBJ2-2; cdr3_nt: TGTGCCAGCAGTGGGGACACCTTCACCGGGGAGCTGTTTTTT; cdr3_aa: CASSGDTFTGELFF
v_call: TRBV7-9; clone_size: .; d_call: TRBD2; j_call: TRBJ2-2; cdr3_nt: TGTGCCAGCAGCTTCCCTAGCGGGAACACCGGGGAGCTGTTTTTT; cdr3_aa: CASSFPSGNTGELFF
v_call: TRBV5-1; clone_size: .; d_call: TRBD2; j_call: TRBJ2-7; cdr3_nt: TGCGCCAGCAGCTCCGGGACTAGCGGGAGGGCCTCCTACGAGCAGTACTTC; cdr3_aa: CASSSGTSGRASYEQYF
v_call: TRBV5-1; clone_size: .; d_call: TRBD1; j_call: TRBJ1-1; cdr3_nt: TGCGCCAGCAGCCTAAGACAGGGGGCAGACACTGAAGCTTTCTTT; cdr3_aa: CASSLRQGADTEAFF
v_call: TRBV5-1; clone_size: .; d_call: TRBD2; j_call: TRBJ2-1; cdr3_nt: TGCGCCAGCAGCTTAACGACTAGCGGCCACAATGAGCAGTTCTTC; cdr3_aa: CASSLTTSGHNEQFF
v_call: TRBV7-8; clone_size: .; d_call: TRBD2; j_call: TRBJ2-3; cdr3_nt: TGTGCCAGCAGCTTCCGTATGACTAGCCAGGGCACAGATACGCAGTATTTT; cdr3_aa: CASSFRMTSQGTDTQYF
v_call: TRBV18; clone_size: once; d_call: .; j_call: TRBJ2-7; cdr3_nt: TGTGCCAGCTCACAGACAGACACCTACGAGCAGTACTTC; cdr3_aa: CASSQTDTYEQYF
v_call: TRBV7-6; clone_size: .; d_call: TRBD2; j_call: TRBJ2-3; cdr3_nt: TGTGCCAGCAGCTTGAGGGGACGGGAGGTCGGTACAGATACGCAGTATTTT; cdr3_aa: CASSLRGREVGTDTQYF
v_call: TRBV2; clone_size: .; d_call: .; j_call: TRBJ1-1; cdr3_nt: TGTGCCAGCAGAGCCGCATTGAACACTGAAGCTTTCTTT; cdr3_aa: CASRAALNTEAFF
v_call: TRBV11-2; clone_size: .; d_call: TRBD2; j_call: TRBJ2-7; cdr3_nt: TGTGCCAGCAGCTTTGGGTTGAGGGTAGCGGGTCGTTCCTACGAGCAGTACTTC; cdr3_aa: CASSFGLRVAGRSYEQYF
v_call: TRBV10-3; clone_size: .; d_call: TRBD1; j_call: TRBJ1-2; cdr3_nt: TGTGCCATCAGTGGGGACAGCGACGTTAACTATGGCTACACCTTC; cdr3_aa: CAISGDSDVNYGYTF
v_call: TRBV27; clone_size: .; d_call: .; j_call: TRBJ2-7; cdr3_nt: TGTGCCAGCAGTTTATTAGGGACATCTCTCTACGAGCAGTACTTC; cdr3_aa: CASSLLGTSLYEQYF
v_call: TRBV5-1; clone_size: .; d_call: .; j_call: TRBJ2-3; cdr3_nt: TGCGCCAGCAGCTTGGGTACAACCACAGATACGCAGTATTTT; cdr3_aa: CASSLGTTTDTQYF
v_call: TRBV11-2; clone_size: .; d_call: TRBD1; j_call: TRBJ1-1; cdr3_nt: TGTGCCAGCAGCTTAGGTCACGGACAGGGAGTGAACACTGAAGCTTTCTTT; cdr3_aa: CASSLGHGQGVNTEAFF
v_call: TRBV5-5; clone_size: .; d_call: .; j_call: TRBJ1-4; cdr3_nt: TGTGCCAGCAGCTTGTTAGGGGCGCATTCTGAAAAACTGTTTTTT; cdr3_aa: CASSLLGAHSEKLFF
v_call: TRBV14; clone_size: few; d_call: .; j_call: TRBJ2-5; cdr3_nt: TGTGCCAGCAGCCAAGAATTGACAGCTCGGGAGACCCAGTACTTC; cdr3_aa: CASSQELTARETQYF
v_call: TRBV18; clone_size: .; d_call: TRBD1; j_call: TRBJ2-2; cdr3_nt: TGTGCCAGCTCACCGACCCCAGGGGGCCGCGGCGGGGAGCTGTTTTTT; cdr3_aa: CASSPTPGGRGGELFF
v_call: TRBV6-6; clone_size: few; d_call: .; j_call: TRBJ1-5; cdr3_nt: TGTGCCACCCTCCCCACAGGGTTCGGTCAGCCCCAGCATTTT; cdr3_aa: CATLPTGFGQPQHF
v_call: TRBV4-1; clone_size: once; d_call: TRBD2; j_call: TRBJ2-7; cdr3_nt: TGCGCCAGCAGCCAAGGACTAGCGAATTACGAGCAGTACTTC; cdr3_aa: CASSQGLANYEQYF
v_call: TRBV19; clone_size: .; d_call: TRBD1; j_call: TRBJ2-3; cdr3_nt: TGTGCCAGTAGTTCCCCGACAGGGGATAGCACAGATACGCAGTATTTT; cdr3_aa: CASSSPTGDSTDTQYF
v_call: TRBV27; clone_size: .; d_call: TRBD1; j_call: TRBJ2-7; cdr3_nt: TGTGCCAGCAGGCCGGGACAGGGGGGCTACGAGCAGTACTTC; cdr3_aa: CASRPGQGGYEQYF
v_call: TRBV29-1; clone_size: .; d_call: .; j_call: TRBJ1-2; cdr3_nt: TGCAGCGTTGAAGTACAGGGATCGGTCTATGGCTACACCTTC; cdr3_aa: CSVEVQGSVYGYTF
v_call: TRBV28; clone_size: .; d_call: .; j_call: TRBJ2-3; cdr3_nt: TGTGCCAGCAGCCAACTAGCCTTCATCCCAGATACGCAGTATTTT; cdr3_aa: CASSQLAFIPDTQYF
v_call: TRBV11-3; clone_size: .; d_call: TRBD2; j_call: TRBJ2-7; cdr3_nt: TGTGCCAGCAGCTTGACTGGGGGGGTTCCCTACGAGCAGTACTTC; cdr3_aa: CASSLTGGVPYEQYF
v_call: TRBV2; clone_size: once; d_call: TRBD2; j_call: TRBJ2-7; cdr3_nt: TGTGCCAGCACTGGACTAGCGGGAGCTACCTACGAGCAGTACTTC; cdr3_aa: CASTGLAGATYEQYF
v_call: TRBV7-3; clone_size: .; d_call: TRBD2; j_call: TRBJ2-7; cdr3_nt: TGTGCCAGCAGCGCCGGGACTAGCGGGAGGGCCGAGCAGTACTTC; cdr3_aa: CASSAGTSGRAEQYF
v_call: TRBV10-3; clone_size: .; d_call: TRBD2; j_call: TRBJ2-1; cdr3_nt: TGTGCCATCAGTGAGGAGGCTCGACTAGCGGGTTACAATGAGCAGTTCTTC; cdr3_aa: CAISEEARLAGYNEQFF
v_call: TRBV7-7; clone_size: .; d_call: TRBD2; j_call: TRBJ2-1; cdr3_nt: TGTGCCAGCAGCCTAAGACTAGCGGGGGTACAGTTCTTC; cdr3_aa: CASSLRLAGVQFF
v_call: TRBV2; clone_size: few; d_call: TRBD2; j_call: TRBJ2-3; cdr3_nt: TGTGCCAGCAGTCTTGGACTAGCGGGAGGGTCAGATACGCAGTATTTT; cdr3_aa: CASSLGLAGGSDTQYF
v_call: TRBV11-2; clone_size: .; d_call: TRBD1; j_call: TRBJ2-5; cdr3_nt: TGTGCCAGCAGCTTCAGGGGACAGGTTGTTGAGACCCAGTACTTC; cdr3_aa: CASSFRGQVVETQYF
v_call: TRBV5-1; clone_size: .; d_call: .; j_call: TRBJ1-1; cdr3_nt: TGCGCCAGCAGACAGGACCGGGTTACTGAAGCTTTCTTT; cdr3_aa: CASRQDRVTEAFF
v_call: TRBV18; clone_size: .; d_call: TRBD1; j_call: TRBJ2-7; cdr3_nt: TGTGCCAGCTCAACTAGGACAGGGAAGGATCCCGAGCAGTACTTC; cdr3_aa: CASSTRTGKDPEQYF
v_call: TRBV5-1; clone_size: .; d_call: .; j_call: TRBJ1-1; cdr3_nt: TGCGCCAGCAGCTTTTTCGGGGGGACGGGCACTGAAGCTTTCTTT; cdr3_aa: CASSFFGGTGTEAFF
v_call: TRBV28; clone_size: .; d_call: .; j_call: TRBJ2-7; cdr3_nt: TGTGCCAGCAGCCTAGCGGGACAGGGGTTCGAGCAGTACTTC; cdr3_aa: CASSLAGQGFEQYF
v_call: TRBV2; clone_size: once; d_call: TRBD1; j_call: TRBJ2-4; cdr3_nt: TGTGCCAGCAGTGAAGCTCTAGGGGACAGAAACATTCAGTACTTC; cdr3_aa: CASSEALGDRNIQYF
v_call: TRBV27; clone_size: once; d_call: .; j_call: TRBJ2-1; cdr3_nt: TGTGCCAGCAGTCCCTTTTCCCCCGTCGTCTACAATGAGCAGTTCTTC; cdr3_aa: CASSPFSPVVYNEQFF
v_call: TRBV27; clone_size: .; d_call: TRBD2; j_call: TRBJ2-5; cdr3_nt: TGTGCCAGCAGCCCGCTACCGGGACTAGAGGAGACCCAGTACTTC; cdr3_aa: CASSPLPGLEETQYF